The sequence of this T cell receptor beta chain was determined in a study of blood T cell repertoires in COVID-19. Background on the study: Spain, Italy and the United States supplied samples that represented acute and convalescent COVID-19. PBMCs, B-cell-depleted T cells, or T cells were the source of the cDNA or gDNA that made up the material.

In the study's own analysis: Nucleated cell number was recorded as an estimate derived from reference gene primer amplification. This table comes from immunoSEQ multiplex PCR, and its TCRdb copy is limited to in-frame clones, with some not included. The D gene and trimming were derived from the DNA, and the V and J assignments and clone size from that table. The data hold just over 50,000 clones, with around 84% observed a single time. The source material was peripheral blood. The source of this sequence is a man at least 80 years old with active COVID-19.

The CDR3 loop reads CASSPTQGRTSGNTIYF. CDR3 nucleotide sequence: TGTGCCAGCTCACCAACACAGGGCCGTACCTCTGGAAACACCATATATTTT. This chain links TRBV18 with TRBJ1-3; maybe TRBD1 (6 bases). This CDR3 comprises 17 residues. Germline lookup yields CDR1 KGHSH and CDR2 LQKENI. Trimming took 2 bases from V and 0 from J, leaving 14 bases between them. Combining the CDR3 with reference TRBV18 and TRBJ1-3 gives the whole variable domain NAGVMQNPRHLVRRRGQEARLRCSPMKGHSHVYWYRQLPEEGLKFMVYLQKENIIDESGMPKERFSAEFPKEGPSILRIQQVVRGDSAAYFCASSPTQGRTSGNTIYFGEGSWLTVV.